This T cell receptor (beta chain) was recorded in a study of blood T cell repertoires in COVID-19. About the research overall: Collection of acute and convalescent COVID-19 samples took place in the United States, Italy and Spain. The cDNA or gDNA used as material had been derived from T cells, B-cell-depleted T cells, or PBMCs.

There are a few counts of this clone. How the authors handled the data: Reference gene primers were amplified, and this amplification served to estimate nucleated cell counts. Some clones are missing from TCRdb's copy, which holds only in-frame ones; the method was immunoSEQ multiplex PCR. V and J calls and clone size are given by that table; D and trimming were obtained from the DNA. The sample includes 250,000 to 300,000 clones, approximately 90% of them seen just once. Germline assignment: CDR1 MNHEY and CDR2 SVGEGT. V lost 0 bases, J lost 5 bases, and 19 bases lay in between. The CDR3 is 17 amino acids.

The source of this sequence is a woman aged 40 to 55 with acute or convalescent COVID-19. Sequenced sample: peripheral blood. The chain has TRBV6-2 or TRBV6-3 and TRBJ1-2; no clear D gene. DNA for the CDR3: TGTGCCAGCAGTTACTCGGAGGTGGGGTCATACCATTATGGCTACACCTTC. Amino acids: CASSYSEVGSYHYGYTF.